A selection of T cell receptor beta chains follows, all from one sample in a study of blood T cell repertoires in COVID-19. The method was immunoSEQ multiplex PCR; TCRdb's version includes in-frame clones alone and lacks a portion of them. The sample holds roughly 200,000 clones, roughly 82% seen once. The sequenced sample was PBMCs or T cells enriched from blood (not recorded which). Every receptor here comes from a man in his forties who had recovered from COVID-19. Both conserved end residues are part of each CDR3. D genes are given only for firm matches. The size of a clone is reported for some rows only, either as once, few or many, or as a class for expanded clones.

j_call d_call v_call cdr3_length clone_size cdr3_aa cdr3_nt
TRBJ1-2 - TRBV7-2 13 - CASSLEGGGGYTF TGTGCCAGCAGCTTAGAAGGAGGAGGTGGCTACACCTTC
TRBJ2-1 TRBD2 TRBV15 16 - CATSRDLLAGRDEQFF TGTGCCACCAGCAGAGATCTACTAGCGGGAAGGGATGAGCAGTTCTTC
TRBJ1-1 - TRBV2 13 - CASSAQVNTEAFF TGTGCCAGCAGTGCTCAGGTGAACACTGAAGCTTTCTTT
TRBJ1-1 - TRBV4-2 17 - CASSQEGAGEGVTEAFF TGTGCCAGCAGCCAAGAGGGGGCGGGGGAAGGGGTCACTGAAGCTTTCTTT
TRBJ1-2 TRBD1 TRBV12-3/TRBV12-4 13 - CASSADRDYGYTF TGTGCCAGCAGTGCGGACAGGGACTATGGCTACACCTTC
TRBJ1-6 - TRBV10-3 14 - CASRGSSYNSPLHF TGTGCCAGTCGAGGTAGCTCCTATAATTCACCCCTCCACTTT
TRBJ2-3 TRBD2 TRBV24-1 17 - CATSDPGGTSGSDTQYF TGTGCCACCAGTGACCCCGGGGGGACTAGCGGATCAGATACGCAGTATTTT
TRBJ1-5 - TRBV5-1 13 - CASSWDIDQPQHF TGCGCCAGCAGCTGGGACATTGATCAGCCCCAGCATTTT
TRBJ2-2 - TRBV7-9 14 few CASERTDNTGELFF TGTGCCAGCGAAAGGACAGATAACACCGGGGAGCTGTTTTTT
TRBJ1-4 - TRBV19 15 - CASSILRDIGEKLFF TGTGCCAGTAGTATTCTTCGGGACATCGGCGAAAAACTGTTTTTT
TRBJ1-2 - TRBV9 13 - CASSGTGFDGYTF TGTGCCAGCAGCGGAACAGGGTTCGATGGCTACACCTTC
TRBJ2-3 TRBD1 TRBV9 16 - CASSVGQGASTDTQYF TGTGCCAGCAGCGTAGGACAGGGAGCTAGCACAGATACGCAGTATTTT
TRBJ1-4 - TRBV2 13 - CASSGDPNEKLFF TGTGCCAGCAGCGGGGATCCTAATGAAAAACTGTTTTTT
TRBJ2-3 TRBD1 TRBV5-1 17 few CASSTGTGGINTDTQYF TGCGCCAGCAGCACCGGGACAGGGGGCATAAACACAGATACGCAGTATTTT
TRBJ1-5 - TRBV28 16 - CASSPQGRGSNQPQHF TGTGCCAGCAGCCCCCAGGGGAGGGGGAGCAATCAGCCCCAGCATTTT
TRBJ1-1 TRBD1 TRBV12-3/TRBV12-4 13 - CASSPDRVREAFF TGTGCCAGCAGCCCAGACAGGGTCCGTGAAGCTTTCTTT
TRBJ1-1 - TRBV7-9 16 few CASSRGQTNMNTEAFF TGTGCCAGCAGCCGAGGACAGACTAACATGAACACTGAAGCTTTCTTT
TRBJ1-5 - TRBV19 16 once CASSHRARRPREPQHF TGTGCCAGTAGCCACCGGGCCCGTAGACCCAGGGAGCCCCAGCATTTT
TRBJ2-2 - TRBV19 16 few CASSPGQTYNTGELFF TGTGCCAGTAGTCCCGGACAGACATACAACACCGGGGAGCTGTTTTTT
TRBJ2-5 TRBD2 TRBV4-2 16 - CASSQDRGRAQETQYF TGTGCCAGCAGCCAAGACCGGGGGAGGGCGCAAGAGACCCAGTACTTC
TRBJ2-5 - TRBV19 16 once CASSIGGGTAEETQYF TGTGCCAGTAGTATAGGAGGGGGGACAGCAGAAGAGACCCAGTACTTC
TRBJ2-3 - TRBV2 13 - CASSQEGTDTQYF TGTGCCAGCAGTCAAGAGGGGACAGATACGCAGTATTTT
TRBJ1-1 TRBD1 TRBV6-5 15 - CASSLNGQASQRAFF TGTGCCAGCAGCTTGAACGGACAGGCTTCACAGCGGGCTTTCTTT
TRBJ2-5 TRBD1 TRBV6-2/TRBV6-3 15 - CASSQPGTAQETQYF TGTGCCAGCAGTCAGCCCGGGACAGCCCAAGAGACCCAGTACTTC
TRBJ2-5 TRBD2 TRBV7-3 16 - CASSLNPLAGQETQYF TGTGCCAGCAGCTTAAACCCGCTAGCGGGGCAAGAGACCCAGTACTTC
TRBJ1-1 - TRBV18 13 - CASSSIREGEAFF TGTGCCAGCTCAAGTATCCGGGAGGGCGAAGCTTTCTTT
TRBJ1-3 - TRBV3-1/TRBV3-2 16 - CASSQDMRQSTNTIYF TGTGCCAGCAGCCAAGATATGAGGCAGTCAACGAACACCATATATTTT
TRBJ1-1 TRBD1 TRBV28 14 - CASSSATGLTEAFF TGTGCCAGCAGTTCCGCGACAGGGCTCACTGAAGCTTTCTTT
TRBJ1-5 TRBD1 TRBV6-5 15 - CASSSRDRLNQPQHF TGTGCCAGCAGTTCCCGGGACAGGCTAAATCAGCCCCAGCATTTT
TRBJ2-7 - TRBV10-2 12 once CASRPLEREQYF TGCGCCAGCCGCCCCCTGGAGCGCGAGCAGTACTTC
TRBJ2-5 - TRBV3-1/TRBV3-2 15 - CASSLPDRIQETQYF TGTGCCAGCAGCCTACCCGACAGGATCCAAGAGACCCAGTACTTC
TRBJ1-4 TRBD1 TRBV4-3 16 few CASSQDPGQGVEKLFF TGCGCCAGCAGCCAAGATCCCGGACAGGGGGTGGAAAAACTGTTTTTT
TRBJ1-1 - TRBV28 14 - CASSLSRGYTEAFF TGTGCCAGCAGTTTAAGTAGAGGGTACACTGAAGCTTTCTTT
TRBJ1-1 TRBD1 TRBV7-8 13 - CASSSHRGTEAFF TGTGCCAGCAGCTCACACAGGGGGACTGAAGCTTTCTTT
TRBJ2-1 - TRBV7-9 12 - CASSLIGDEQFF TGTGCCAGCAGCTTAATAGGGGATGAGCAGTTCTTC
TRBJ2-7 TRBD2 TRBV7-2 13 - CASSFYTSGRPFF TGTGCCAGCAGCTTTTACACTAGCGGGAGGCCTTTTTTC
TRBJ2-1 TRBD2 TRBV9 19 - CASSSSGLAGGPFYNEQFF TGTGCCAGCAGCTCTTCTGGACTAGCGGGAGGGCCCTTCTACAATGAGCAGTTCTTC
TRBJ2-3 - TRBV27 13 - CASSYRGTDTQYF TGTGCCAGCAGTTACAGGGGCACAGATACGCAGTATTTT
TRBJ2-5 TRBD2 TRBV5-5 15 - CASRRTSGSGETQYF TGTGCCAGCAGACGGACTAGCGGGAGTGGAGAGACCCAGTACTTC
TRBJ1-2 TRBD1 TRBV9 15 few CASSVDVGQNYGYTF TGTGCCAGCAGCGTAGACGTGGGACAGAACTATGGCTACACCTTC
TRBJ2-1 TRBD2 TRBV6-5 14 - CASTLLAGGNEQFF TGTGCCAGCACCCTCCTAGCGGGAGGGAATGAGCAGTTCTTC
TRBJ2-1 TRBD2 TRBV5-6 16 - CASSLDFSSGYNEQFF TGTGCCAGCAGCTTGGATTTCTCTAGCGGCTACAATGAGCAGTTCTTC
TRBJ2-3 TRBD2 TRBV6-2/TRBV6-3 18 - CASSYSPLSGSDTDTQYF TGTGCCAGCAGTTACTCACCCCTTAGCGGGAGCGACACAGATACGCAGTATTTT
TRBJ1-2 - TRBV29-1 13 - CSVPLGVNYGYTF TGCAGCGTTCCTCTAGGGGTTAACTATGGCTACACCTTC
TRBJ2-4 TRBD1 TRBV2 14 many CASSVTGGGNIQYF TGTGCCAGCAGTGTTACAGGGGGTGGAAACATTCAGTACTTC
TRBJ1-6 - TRBV15 15 - CATSRGQTDNSPLHF TGTGCCACCAGCAGAGGACAGACTGATAATTCACCCCTCCACTTT
TRBJ2-3 TRBD2 TRBV4-2 17 once CASSRRTSGSSTDTQYF TGTGCCAGCAGCCGTAGGACTAGCGGTTCTAGCACAGATACGCAGTATTTT
TRBJ2-1 - TRBV5-4 16 - CASTKGGHSSYNEQFF TGTGCCAGCACAAAGGGGGGGCACAGCTCCTACAATGAGCAGTTCTTC
TRBJ2-1 - TRBV27 15 - CASLSRGDPNNEQFF TGTGCCAGCCTCTCCAGGGGAGACCCAAACAATGAGCAGTTCTTC
TRBJ2-1 - TRBV3-1/TRBV3-2 16 - CASSQGPGATYNEQFF TGTGCCAGCAGCCAAGGGCCAGGGGCCACCTACAATGAGCAGTTCTTC
TRBJ1-2 - TRBV7-9 14 - CASSLAVGAYGYTF TGTGCCAGCAGCTTAGCGGTAGGGGCTTATGGCTACACCTTC
TRBJ2-5 TRBD1 TRBV19 15 - CASSMTGGFQETQYF TGTGCCAGTAGTATGACAGGGGGCTTCCAAGAGACCCAGTACTTC
TRBJ2-5 TRBD2 TRBV7-3 19 - CASSPATAGLAGIQETQYF TGTGCCAGCAGCCCCGCAACCGCCGGACTAGCGGGCATACAAGAGACCCAGTACTTC
TRBJ2-1 - TRBV6-6 14 once CASITSDSYNEQFF TGTGCCAGCATCACCTCGGACTCGTACAATGAGCAGTTCTTC
TRBJ1-4 - TRBV19 14 few CASSTRRVEEKLFF TGTGCCAGTAGTACCCGGAGGGTGGAAGAAAAACTGTTTTTT
TRBJ2-7 TRBD2 TRBV24-1 15 - CATSDRTSGYNEQYF TGTGCCACCAGTGATCGGACTAGCGGTTATAACGAGCAGTACTTC
TRBJ1-2 - TRBV7-3 16 - CASSLGTPPSTYGYTF TGTGCCAGCAGCTTAGGTACCCCCCCGTCCACTTATGGCTACACCTTC
TRBJ2-7 - TRBV29-1 12 - CSVGARSYEQYF TGCAGCGTTGGAGCTAGAAGCTACGAGCAGTACTTC
TRBJ1-2 - TRBV10-3 15 once CAISESGGAAYGYTF TGTGCCATCAGTGAGTCCGGCGGGGCAGCCTATGGCTACACCTTC